The 2 T cell receptor beta chains presented below share a single source sample, sequenced in a study of OX40 agonist ivuxolimab in advanced cancers. Some clones are missing from TCRdb's copy, which holds only in-frame ones; the method was immunoSEQ multiplex PCR. The sample comprises roughly 41,000 clones, approximately 86% of which are singletons, and roughly an eighth rests with the top ten. This sample comprised CD4+ or CD8+ T cells sorted from blood, obtained in a trial of the OX40 agonist ivuxolimab. The receptors were sampled from an adult with an advanced solid tumor such as melanoma, head and neck, liver or kidney cancer.

This CDR3 is CASSPAVSSGNTIYF. Here the CDR3 DNA reads TGTGCCAGCAGCCCGGCAGTGAGCTCTGGAAACACCATATATTTT. This chain connects TRBV5-6 to TRBJ1-3; D is unclear. Germline CDR1 reads SGHDT; CDR2 reads YYEEEE. The CDR3 loop spans 15 amino acids. V dropped 4 bases and J dropped 0 bases, with 11 bases sitting between them.

The genes are TRBV4-3 and TRBJ1-1; the D is unclear. In germline, CDR1 is LGHNA, CDR2 YSLEER. The CDR3 runs 17 residues. Trimming left V 0 bases short and J 0 bases short, with 14 bases between. CDR3 protein: CASSQDFLELMNTEAFF. The CDR3 DNA reads as TGCGCCAGCAGCCAAGATTTTTTGGAACTAATGAACACTGAAGCTTTCTTT.